This T cell receptor beta chain was documented in a study of T cell changes during pregnancy in multiple sclerosis. V dropped 0 bases and J dropped 4; count of bases not matched to a gene: 6. Germline-derived CDR1 and CDR2 are SNHLY and FYNNEI. The CDR3 has 16 amino acids. The protocol was immunoSEQ multiplex PCR, while the TCRdb copy is restricted to in-frame clones and leaves out a portion. The data hold 85,000 to 120,000 clones, with about 90% observed a single time. The sequenced sample was peripheral blood, obtained before pregnancy. The receptor's source is a female donor with multiple sclerosis, enrolled in a pregnancy study. The J gene is TRBJ2-1, the V gene TRBV2, with 7 nucleotides matching TRBD2. The CDR3: CASSEALLAVYNEQFF. The CDR3 DNA follows: TGTGCCAGCAGTGAAGCGCTTCTAGCGGTATACAATGAGCAGTTCTTC.